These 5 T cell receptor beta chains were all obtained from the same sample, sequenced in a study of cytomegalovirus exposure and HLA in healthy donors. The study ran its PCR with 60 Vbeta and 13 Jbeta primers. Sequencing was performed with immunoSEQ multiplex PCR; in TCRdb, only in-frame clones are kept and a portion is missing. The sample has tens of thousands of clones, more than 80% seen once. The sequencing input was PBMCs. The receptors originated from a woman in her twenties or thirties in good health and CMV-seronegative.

The CDR3 protein is CASSLAHTEAFF. The CDR3 DNA reads TGTGCCAGCAGCCTAGCTCACACTGAAGCTTTCTTT. The gene calls are TRBV5-4 and TRBJ1-1; no clear D. The CDR3 runs to 12 residues. Germline V CDR1 and CDR2: SGHNT, YYREEE (reference sequence). V was clipped by 4 bases and J by 3 bases, with 7 bases between them. The full variable domain, with the rest looked up from reference TRBV5-4 and TRBJ1-1, is ETGVTQSPTHLIKTRGQQVTLRCSSQSGHNTVSWYQQALGQGPQFIFQYYREEENGRGNFPPRFSGLQFPNYSSELNVNALELDDSALYLCASSLAHTEAFFGQGTRLTVV.

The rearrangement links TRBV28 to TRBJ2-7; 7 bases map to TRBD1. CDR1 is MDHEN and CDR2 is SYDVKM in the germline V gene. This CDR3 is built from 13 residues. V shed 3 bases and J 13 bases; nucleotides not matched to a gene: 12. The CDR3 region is CASSLSRQGPLYF. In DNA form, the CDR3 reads TGTGCCAGCAGTTTGTCGAGACAGGGACCGCTCTACTTC. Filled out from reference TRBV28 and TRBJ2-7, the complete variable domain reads DVKVTQSSRYLVKRTGEKVFLECVQDMDHENMFWYRQDPGLGLRLIYFSYDVKMKEKGDIPEGYSVSREKKERFSLILESASTNQTSMYLCASSLSRQGPLYFGPGTRLTVT.

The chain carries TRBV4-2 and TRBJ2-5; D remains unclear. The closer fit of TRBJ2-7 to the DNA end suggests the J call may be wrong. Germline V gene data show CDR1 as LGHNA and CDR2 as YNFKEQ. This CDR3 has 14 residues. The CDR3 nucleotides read TGTGCCAGCAGCCATCCAGGCCCCCGCGACGAGCAGTACTTC. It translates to CASSHPGPRDEQYF.

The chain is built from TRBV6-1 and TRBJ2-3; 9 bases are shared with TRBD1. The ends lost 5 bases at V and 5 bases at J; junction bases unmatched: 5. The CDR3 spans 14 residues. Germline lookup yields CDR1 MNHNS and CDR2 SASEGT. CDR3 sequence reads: CASSRQGVRDTQYF. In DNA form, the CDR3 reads TGTGCCAGCAGTCGACAGGGGGTTCGAGATACGCAGTATTTT.

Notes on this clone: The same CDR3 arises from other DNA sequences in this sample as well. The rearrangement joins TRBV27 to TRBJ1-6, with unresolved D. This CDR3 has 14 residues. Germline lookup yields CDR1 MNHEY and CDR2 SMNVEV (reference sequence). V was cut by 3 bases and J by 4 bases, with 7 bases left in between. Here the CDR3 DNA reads TGTGCCAGCAGTTTTGGCATGTATAATTCACCCCTCCACTTT. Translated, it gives CASSFGMYNSPLHF.